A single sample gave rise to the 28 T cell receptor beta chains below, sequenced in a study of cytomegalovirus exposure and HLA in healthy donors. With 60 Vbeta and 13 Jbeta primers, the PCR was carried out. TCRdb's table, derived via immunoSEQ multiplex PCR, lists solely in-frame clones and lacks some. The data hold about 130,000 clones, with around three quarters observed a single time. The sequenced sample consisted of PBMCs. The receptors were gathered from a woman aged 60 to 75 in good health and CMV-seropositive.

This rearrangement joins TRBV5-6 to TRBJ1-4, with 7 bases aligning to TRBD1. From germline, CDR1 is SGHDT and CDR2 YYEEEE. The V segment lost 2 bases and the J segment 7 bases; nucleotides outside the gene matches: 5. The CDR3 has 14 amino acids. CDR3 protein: CASSLGGAGEKLFF. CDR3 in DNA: TGTGCCAGCAGCTTAGGGGGCGCCGGTGAAAAACTGTTTTTT.

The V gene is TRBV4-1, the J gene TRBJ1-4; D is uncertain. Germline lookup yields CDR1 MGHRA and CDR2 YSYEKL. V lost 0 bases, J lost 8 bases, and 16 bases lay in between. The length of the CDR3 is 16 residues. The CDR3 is CASSQDTFGVGEKLFF. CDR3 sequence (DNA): TGCGCCAGCAGCCAAGATACTTTCGGGGTCGGGGAAAAACTGTTTTTT.

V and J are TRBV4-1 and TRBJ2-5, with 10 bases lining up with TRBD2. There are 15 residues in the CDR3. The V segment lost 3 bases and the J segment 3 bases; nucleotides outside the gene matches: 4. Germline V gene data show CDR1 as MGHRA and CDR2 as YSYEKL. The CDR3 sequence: CASSQAGTSEETQYF. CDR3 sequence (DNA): TGCGCCAGCAGCCAGGCTGGGACTAGCGAAGAGACCCAGTACTTC.

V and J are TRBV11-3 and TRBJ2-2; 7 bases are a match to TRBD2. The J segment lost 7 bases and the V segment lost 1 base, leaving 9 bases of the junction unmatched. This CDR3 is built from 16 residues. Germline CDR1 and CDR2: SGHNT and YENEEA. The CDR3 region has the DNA TGTGCCAGCAGCTTAGTCCCAGCGGGGCCAGTCGGGGAGCTGTTTTTT. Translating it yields CASSLVPAGPVGELFF.

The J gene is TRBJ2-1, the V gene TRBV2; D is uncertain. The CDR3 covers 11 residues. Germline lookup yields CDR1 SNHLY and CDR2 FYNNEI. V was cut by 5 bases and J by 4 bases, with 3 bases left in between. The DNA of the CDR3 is TGTGCCAGCAGTTCTTACAATGAGCAGTTCTTC. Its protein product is CASSSYNEQFF.

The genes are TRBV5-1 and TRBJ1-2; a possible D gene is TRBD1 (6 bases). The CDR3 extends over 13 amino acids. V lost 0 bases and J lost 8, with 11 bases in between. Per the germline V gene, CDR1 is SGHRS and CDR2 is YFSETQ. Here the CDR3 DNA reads TGCGCCAGCAGCTTGGAAGGGACACAAGGCTACACCTTC. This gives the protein CASSLEGTQGYTF.

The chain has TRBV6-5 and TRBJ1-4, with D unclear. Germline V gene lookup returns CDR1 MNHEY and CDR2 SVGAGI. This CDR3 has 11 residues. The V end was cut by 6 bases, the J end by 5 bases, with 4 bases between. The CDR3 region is CASSQNEKLFF. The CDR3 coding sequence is TGTGCCAGCAGCCAAAATGAAAAACTGTTTTTT.

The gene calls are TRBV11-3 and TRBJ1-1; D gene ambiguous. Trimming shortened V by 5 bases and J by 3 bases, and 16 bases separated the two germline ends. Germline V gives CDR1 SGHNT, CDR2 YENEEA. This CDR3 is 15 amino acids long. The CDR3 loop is CASSALGRSDTEAFF. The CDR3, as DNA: TGTGCCAGCAGCGCGCTCGGCAGGTCAGACACTGAAGCTTTCTTT. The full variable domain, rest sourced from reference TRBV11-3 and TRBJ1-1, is EAGVVQSPRYKIIEKKQPVAFWCNPISGHNTLYWYLQNLGQGPELLIRYENEEAVDDSQLPKDRFSAERLKGVDSTLKIQPAELGDSAVYLCASSALGRSDTEAFFGQGTRLTVV.

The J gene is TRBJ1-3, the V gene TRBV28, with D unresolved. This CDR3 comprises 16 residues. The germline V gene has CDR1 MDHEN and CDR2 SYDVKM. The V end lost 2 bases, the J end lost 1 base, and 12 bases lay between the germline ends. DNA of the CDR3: TGTGCCAGCAGTTTAGTGCCCTCGGGGTCTGGAAACACCATATATTTT. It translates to CASSLVPSGSGNTIYF.

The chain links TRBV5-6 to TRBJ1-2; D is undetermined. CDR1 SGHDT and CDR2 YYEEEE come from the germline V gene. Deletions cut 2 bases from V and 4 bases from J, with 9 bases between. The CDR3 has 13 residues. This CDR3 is CASSLVGSYGYTF. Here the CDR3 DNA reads TGTGCCAGCAGCTTAGTGGGCAGCTATGGCTACACCTTC.

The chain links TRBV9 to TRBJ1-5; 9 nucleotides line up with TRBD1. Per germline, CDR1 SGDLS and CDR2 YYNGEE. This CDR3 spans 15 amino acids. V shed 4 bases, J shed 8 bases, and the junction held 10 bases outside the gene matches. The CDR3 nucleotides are TGTGCCAGCAGCACCGGGACAGGGCAGCGTGAGCCCCAGCATTTT. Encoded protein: CASSTGTGQREPQHF.

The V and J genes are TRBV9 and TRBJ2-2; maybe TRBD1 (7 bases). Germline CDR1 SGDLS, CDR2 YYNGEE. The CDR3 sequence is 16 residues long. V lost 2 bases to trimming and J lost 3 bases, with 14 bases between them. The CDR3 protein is CASSVQARGDTGELFF. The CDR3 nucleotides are TGTGCCAGCAGCGTCCAGGCCAGGGGGGACACCGGGGAGCTGTTTTTT.

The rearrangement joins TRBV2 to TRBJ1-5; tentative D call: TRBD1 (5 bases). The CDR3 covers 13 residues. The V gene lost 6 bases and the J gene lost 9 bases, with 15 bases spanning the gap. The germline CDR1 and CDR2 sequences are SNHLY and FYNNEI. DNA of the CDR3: TGTGCCAGCAGCCCAGACCGTGACAGGCCCCAGCATTTT. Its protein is CASSPDRDRPQHF.

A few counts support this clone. CDR3 residues: CSVGQSASYEQYF. DNA of the CDR3: TGCAGCGTCGGACAGTCGGCCTCCTACGAGCAGTACTTC. This chain connects TRBV29-1 to TRBJ2-5; perhaps TRBD1 as D (6 bases). Near its end, the DNA agrees better with TRBJ2-7, so the J call may be wrong. In germline, CDR1 is SQVTM, CDR2 ANQGSEA. The CDR3 covers 13 residues.

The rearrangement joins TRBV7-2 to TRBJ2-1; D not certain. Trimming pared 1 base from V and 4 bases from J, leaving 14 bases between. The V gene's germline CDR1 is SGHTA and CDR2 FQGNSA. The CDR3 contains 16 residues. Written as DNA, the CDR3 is TGTGCCAGCAGCTTAGGTTTCAGGTCCTCTTACAATGAGCAGTTCTTC. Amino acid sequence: CASSLGFRSSYNEQFF.

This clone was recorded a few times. The CDR3 coding sequence is TGCAGCGTTCCGACAGGACTGAACACTGAAGCTTTCTTT. Encoded protein: CSVPTGLNTEAFF. The chain carries TRBV29-1 and TRBJ1-1; a possible D gene is TRBD1 (6 bases). CDR3 length: 13 residues. The germline CDR1 and CDR2 sequences are SQVTM and ANQGSEA. V lost 5 bases and J 0 bases, leaving 10 bases between the germline ends. The entire variable domain, with the rest obtained from reference TRBV29-1 and TRBJ1-1, is as follows: SAVISQKPSRDICQRGTSLTIQCQVDSQVTMMFWYRQQPGQSLTLIATANQGSEATYESGFVIDKFPISRPNLTFSTLTVSNMSPEDSSIYLCSVPTGLNTEAFFGQGTRLTVV.

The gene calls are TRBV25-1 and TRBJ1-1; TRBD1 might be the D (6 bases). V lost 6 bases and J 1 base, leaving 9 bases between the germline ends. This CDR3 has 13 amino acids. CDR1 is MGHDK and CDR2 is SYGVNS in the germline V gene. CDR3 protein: CASRGAPNTEAFF. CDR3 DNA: TGTGCCAGCAGGGGGGCCCCGAACACTGAAGCTTTCTTT.

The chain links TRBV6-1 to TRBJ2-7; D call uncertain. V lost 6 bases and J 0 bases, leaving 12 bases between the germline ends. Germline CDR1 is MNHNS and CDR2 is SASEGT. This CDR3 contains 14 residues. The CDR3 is CASSPGPYSYEQYF. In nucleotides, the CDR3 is TGTGCCAGCAGCCCAGGTCCCTACTCCTACGAGCAGTACTTC.

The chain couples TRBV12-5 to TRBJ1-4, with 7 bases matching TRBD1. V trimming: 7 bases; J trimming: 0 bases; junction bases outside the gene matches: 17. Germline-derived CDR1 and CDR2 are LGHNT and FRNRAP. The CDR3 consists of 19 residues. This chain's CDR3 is CASARGSGGAGATNEKLFF. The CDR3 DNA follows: TGTGCTAGTGCCCGTGGCTCAGGGGGTGCTGGGGCAACTAATGAAAAACTGTTTTTT.

In DNA form, the CDR3 reads TGCGCCAGCAGCTTGGCGACAGGTCAAATGAACACTGAAGCTTTCTTT. Translated: CASSLATGQMNTEAFF. This chain links TRBV5-1 with TRBJ1-1; TRBD1 might be the D (6 bases). Germline CDR1 is SGHRS and CDR2 is YFSETQ. CDR3 length equals 16 residues. V gave up 0 bases and J gave up 0 bases, with 12 bases separating them.

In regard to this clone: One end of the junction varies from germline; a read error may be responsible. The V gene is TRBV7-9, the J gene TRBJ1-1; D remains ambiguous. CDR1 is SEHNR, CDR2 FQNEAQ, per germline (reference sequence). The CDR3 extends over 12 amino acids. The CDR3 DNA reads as TGTTCCAGCAGCTTAGGAGGCGCTGAAGCTTTCTTT. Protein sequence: CSSSLGGAEAFF.

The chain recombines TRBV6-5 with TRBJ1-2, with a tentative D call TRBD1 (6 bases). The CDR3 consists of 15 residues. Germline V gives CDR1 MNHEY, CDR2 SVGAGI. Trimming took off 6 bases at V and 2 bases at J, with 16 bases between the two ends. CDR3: CASSSLPTGNYGYTF. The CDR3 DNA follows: TGTGCCAGCAGCTCCCTTCCCACAGGGAACTATGGCTACACCTTC.

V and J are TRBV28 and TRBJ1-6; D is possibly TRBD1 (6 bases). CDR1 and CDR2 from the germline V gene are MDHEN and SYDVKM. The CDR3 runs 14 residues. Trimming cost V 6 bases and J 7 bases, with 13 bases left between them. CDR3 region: CASRPGHLNSPLHF. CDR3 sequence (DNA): TGTGCCAGCAGACCGGGACACCTAAATTCACCCCTCCACTTT. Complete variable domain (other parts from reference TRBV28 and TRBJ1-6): DVKVTQSSRYLVKRTGEKVFLECVQDMDHENMFWYRQDPGLGLRLIYFSYDVKMKEKGDIPEGYSVSREKKERFSLILESASTNQTSMYLCASRPGHLNSPLHFGNGTRLTVT.

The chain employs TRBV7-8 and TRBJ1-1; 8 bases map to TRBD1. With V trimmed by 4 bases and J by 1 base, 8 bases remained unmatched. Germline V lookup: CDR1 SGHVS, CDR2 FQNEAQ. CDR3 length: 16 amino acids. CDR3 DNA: TGTGCCAGCAGCTGGGACAGGTCTAACTCGAACACTGAAGCTTTCTTT. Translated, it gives CASSWDRSNSNTEAFF.

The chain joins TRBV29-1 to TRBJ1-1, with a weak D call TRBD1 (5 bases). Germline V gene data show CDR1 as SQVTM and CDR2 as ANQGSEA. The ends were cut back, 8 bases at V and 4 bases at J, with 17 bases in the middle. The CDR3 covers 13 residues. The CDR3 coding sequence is TGCAGCATACCGGGACTCGGGGCCACTGAAGCTTTCTTT. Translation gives CSIPGLGATEAFF. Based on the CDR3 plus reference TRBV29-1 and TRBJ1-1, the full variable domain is SAVISQKPSRDICQRGTSLTIQCQVDSQVTMMFWYRQQPGQSLTLIATANQGSEATYESGFVIDKFPISRPNLTFSTLTVSNMSPEDSSIYLCSIPGLGATEAFFGQGTRLTVV.

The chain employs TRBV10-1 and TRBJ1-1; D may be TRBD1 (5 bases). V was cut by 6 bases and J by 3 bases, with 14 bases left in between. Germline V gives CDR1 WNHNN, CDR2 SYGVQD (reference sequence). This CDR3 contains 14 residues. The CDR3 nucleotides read TGCGCCAGCAGGGGAGGGCAGGGAGACACTGAAGCTTTCTTT. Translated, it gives CASRGGQGDTEAFF.

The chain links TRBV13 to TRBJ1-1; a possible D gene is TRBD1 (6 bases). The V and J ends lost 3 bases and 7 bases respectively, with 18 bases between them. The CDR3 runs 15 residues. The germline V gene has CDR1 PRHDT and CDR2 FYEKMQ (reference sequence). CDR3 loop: CASSFQVVQGIEAFF. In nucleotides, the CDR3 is TGTGCCAGCAGCTTTCAAGTAGTACAGGGAATTGAAGCTTTCTTT.

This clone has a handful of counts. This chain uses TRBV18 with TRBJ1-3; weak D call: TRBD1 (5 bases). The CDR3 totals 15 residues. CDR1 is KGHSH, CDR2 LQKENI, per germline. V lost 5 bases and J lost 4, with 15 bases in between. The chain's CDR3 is CASSDEGDYGNTIYF. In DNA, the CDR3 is TGTGCCAGCTCAGACGAAGGGGATTACGGAAACACCATATATTTT.